One TCR beta chain is described in this entry. What antigen it recognizes has not been identified. No much larger clone is present one base from it, and per-base qualities are unavailable. V loses 5 bases, J loses 5 bases, and the germline ends lie 13 bases apart. Counted from cysteine to phenylalanine, this CDR3 has 14 amino acids. Only CDR3 DNA remains: 42 bases, in frame from the first base. CDR1 and CDR2 are read off the germline V gene as SGHTA and FQGTGA. The entry originates in a study of regulatory T cells in long-lasting Graves disease (dated by TCRdb to 2020 to 2022). About the full investigation: Antithyroid drugs had been taken for less than 3 months by newly diagnosed Graves' disease patients. The study was registered as a clinical trial and conducted in China. Patients with persistent Graves' disease were compared with patients with newly diagnosed Graves' disease using TCR sequencing and RNA sequencing of peripheral blood. A total of roughly 33 samples underwent TCR sequencing: about 13 from persistent and some 20 from newly diagnosed Graves' disease patients. Study-wide conclusions, independent of this receptor: Only peripheral blood was studied, because thyroid tissue, the primary lesion, was inaccessible. Only the TCR beta chain was sequenced and analyzed. The authors acknowledged the small sample size as a limitation that may reduce accuracy. Lower TCR Shannon entropy and fewer highly expanded clones were observed in persistent Graves' disease patients than in newly diagnosed patients, which suggested clonal expansion. More public clonotypes were shared among persistent patients (more than 2,500) than among newly diagnosed patients (roughly 1,000). Persistent disease showed preferential use of TRBV28, TRBJ1-2 and TRBJ2-5, whereas newly diagnosed disease favored TRBV20-1 and TRBJ2-1.

The time point label on this specimen signifies: newly diagnosed GD, antithyroid drugs for less than 3 months. RNA was extracted from PBMCs in TRIzol for both TCR sequencing and RNA sequencing. The diagnosis of Graves' disease followed American Thyroid Association guidelines. Patients for the study were recruited at an endocrinology department in Xi'an, China. Each patient gave 7.5 to 10 milliliters of peripheral blood, collected in an EDTA anticoagulant tube. Ficoll Paque Plus density gradient separation was used to isolate PBMCs, and no further T cell sorting was done. RNA quality was checked with an Agilent 2100 Bioanalyzer and agarose gel, and concentration with a NanoDrop 2000. To prepare the library, multiplex PCR was applied. The instrument was an Illumina HiSeq 4000. CDR3 regions were amplified by Arm-PCR with iRepertoire HTBI primers to construct TCR beta libraries. Before sequencing, the PCR products went through gel purification. The study's processing was this. Gene usage analysis of CDR3 amino acid clonotypes used the roughly 60 TRBV and more than 13 TRBJ segments found across samples. COPE and FqMerger were used to merge filtered high-quality paired reads into contigs. BLAST was used to align contigs to IMGT TRBV, TRBD and TRBJ reference genes, and CDR3 was defined according to IMGT. Any clonotype with a frequency above 0.1% was counted as a highly expanded clone. Shannon entropy served as the measure of repertoire diversity, while the Gini coefficient captured V-J evenness. Public clonotypes were defined as clonotypes shared by more than one individual. TCRdb reprocessed the public reads (quality trimming at Q25 with fastp, clone calling with MiXCR) and kept in-frame beta chains. Rows with a matching CDR3 protein are joined into one entry that keeps the most common DNA and genes. The V and J calls, along with clone size, are taken from TCRdb and not from the paper's own processing. This sample holds roughly 380,000 distinct CDR3 sequences; 15% to 17% were observed only once. About a fifth of the sample goes to the ten largest clones.

The sample here was peripheral blood mononuclear cells (PBMCs), taken at new diagnosis, from a patient treated with antithyroid drugs. The origin of this receptor is a female donor with Graves disease. The chain couples TRBV7-3 to TRBJ2-1, with TRBD1 as a weak D call on 6 bases. The CDR3 protein: CASSPRDIDNEQFF. DNA sequence: TGTGCCAGCAGCCCCCGGGACATCGACAATGAGCAGTTCTTC.